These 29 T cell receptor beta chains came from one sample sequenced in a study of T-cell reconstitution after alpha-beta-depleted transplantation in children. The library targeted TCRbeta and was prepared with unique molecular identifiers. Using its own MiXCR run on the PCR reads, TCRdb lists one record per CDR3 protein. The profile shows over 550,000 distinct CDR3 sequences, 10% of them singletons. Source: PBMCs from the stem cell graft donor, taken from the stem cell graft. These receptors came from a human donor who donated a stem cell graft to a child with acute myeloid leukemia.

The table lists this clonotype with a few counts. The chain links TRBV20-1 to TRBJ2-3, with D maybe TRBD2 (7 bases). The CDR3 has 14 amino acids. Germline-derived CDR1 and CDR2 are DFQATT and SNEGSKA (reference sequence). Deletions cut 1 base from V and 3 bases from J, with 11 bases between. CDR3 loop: CSARVGGATDTQYF. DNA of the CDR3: TGCAGTGCTAGAGTGGGGGGGGCAACAGATACGCAGTATTTT.

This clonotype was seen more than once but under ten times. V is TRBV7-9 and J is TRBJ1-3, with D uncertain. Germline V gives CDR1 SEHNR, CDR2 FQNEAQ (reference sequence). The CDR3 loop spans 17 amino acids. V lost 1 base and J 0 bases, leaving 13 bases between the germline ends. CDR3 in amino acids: CASSLVIGGGSGNTIYF. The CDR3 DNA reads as TGTGCCAGCAGCTTAGTAATCGGCGGTGGCTCTGGAAACACCATATATTTT. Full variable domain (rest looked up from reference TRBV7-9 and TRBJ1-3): DTGVSQNPRHKITKRGQNVTFRCDPISEHNRLYWYRQTLGQGPEFLTYFQNEAQLEKSRLLSDRFSAERPKGSFSTLEIQRTEQGDSAMYLCASSLVIGGGSGNTIYFGEGSWLTVV.

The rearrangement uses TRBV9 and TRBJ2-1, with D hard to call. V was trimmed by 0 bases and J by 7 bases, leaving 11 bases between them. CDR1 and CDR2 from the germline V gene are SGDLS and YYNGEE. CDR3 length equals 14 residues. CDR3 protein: CASSVAVWGNEQFF. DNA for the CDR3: TGTGCCAGCAGCGTAGCCGTCTGGGGAAATGAGCAGTTCTTC.

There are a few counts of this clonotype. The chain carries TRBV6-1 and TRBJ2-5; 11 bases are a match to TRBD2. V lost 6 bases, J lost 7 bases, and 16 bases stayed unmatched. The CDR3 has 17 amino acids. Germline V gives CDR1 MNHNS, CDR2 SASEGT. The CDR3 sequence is CASRGGRLAGPKGTQYF. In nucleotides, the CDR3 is TGTGCCAGCAGAGGTGGCCGACTAGCGGGACCGAAGGGGACCCAGTACTTC.

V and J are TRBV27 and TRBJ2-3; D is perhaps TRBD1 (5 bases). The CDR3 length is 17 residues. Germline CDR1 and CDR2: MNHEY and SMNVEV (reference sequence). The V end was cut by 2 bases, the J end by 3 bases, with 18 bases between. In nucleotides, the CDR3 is TGTGCCAGCAGTTTAGAGGTCTGGCAGGGTAAGACAGATACGCAGTATTTT. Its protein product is CASSLEVWQGKTDTQYF.

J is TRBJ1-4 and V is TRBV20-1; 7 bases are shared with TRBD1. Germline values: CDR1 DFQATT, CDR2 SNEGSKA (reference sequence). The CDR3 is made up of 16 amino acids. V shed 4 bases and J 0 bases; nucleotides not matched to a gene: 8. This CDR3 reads CSANDRARATNEKLFF. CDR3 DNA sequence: TGCAGTGCTAACGACAGGGCTAGGGCAACTAATGAAAAACTGTTTTTT.

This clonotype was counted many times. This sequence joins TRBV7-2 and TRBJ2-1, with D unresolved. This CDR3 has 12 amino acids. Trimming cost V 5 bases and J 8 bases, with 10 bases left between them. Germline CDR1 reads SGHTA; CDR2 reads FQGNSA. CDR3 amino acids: CASSPQPDEQFF. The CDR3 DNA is TGTGCCAGCAGCCCCCAACCGGATGAGCAGTTCTTC.

CDR3 coding DNA: TGTGCCAGCAGTTACAGGGACGCCGGGGAGCTGTTTTTT. It yields the protein CASSYRDAGELFF. V and J are TRBV6-2 or TRBV6-3 and TRBJ2-2, with D tentatively TRBD1 or TRBD2 (5 bases each). Germline values: CDR1 MNHEY, CDR2 SVGEGT. Trimming removed 2 bases from V and 6 bases from J, with 7 bases in between. This CDR3 contains 13 residues.

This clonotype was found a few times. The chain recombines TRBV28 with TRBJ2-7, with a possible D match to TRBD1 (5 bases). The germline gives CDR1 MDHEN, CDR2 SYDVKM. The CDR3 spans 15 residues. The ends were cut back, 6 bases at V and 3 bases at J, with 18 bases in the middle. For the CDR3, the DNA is TGTGCCAGCAGCGACCCCCGACAGAGACGCTACGAGCAGTACTTC. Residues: CASSDPRQRRYEQYF.

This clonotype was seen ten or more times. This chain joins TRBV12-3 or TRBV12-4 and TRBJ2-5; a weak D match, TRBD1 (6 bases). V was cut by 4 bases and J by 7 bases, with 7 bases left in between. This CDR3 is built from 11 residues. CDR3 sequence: CASSSTGTQYF. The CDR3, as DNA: TGTGCCAGCAGTTCGACAGGGACCCAGTACTTC.

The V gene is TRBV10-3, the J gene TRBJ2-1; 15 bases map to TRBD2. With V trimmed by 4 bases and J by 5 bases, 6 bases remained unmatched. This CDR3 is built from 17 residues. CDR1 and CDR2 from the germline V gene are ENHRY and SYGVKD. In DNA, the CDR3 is TGTGCCATCAGTGTGGGACTAGCGGGAGGAAAGGACAATGAGCAGTTCTTC. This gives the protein CAISVGLAGGKDNEQFF.

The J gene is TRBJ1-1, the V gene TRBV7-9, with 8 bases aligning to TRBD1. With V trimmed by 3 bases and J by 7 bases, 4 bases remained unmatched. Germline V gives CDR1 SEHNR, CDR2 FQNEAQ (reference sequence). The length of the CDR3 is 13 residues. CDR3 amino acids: CASSFGQGGEAFF. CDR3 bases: TGTGCCAGCAGCTTCGGACAGGGAGGTGAAGCTTTCTTT.

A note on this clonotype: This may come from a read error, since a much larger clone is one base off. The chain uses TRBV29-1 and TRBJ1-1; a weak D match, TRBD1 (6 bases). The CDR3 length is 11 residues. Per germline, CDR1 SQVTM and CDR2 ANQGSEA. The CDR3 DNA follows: TGCTGCGGGGGACATAACACTGAAGCTTTCTTT. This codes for CCGGHNTEAFF.

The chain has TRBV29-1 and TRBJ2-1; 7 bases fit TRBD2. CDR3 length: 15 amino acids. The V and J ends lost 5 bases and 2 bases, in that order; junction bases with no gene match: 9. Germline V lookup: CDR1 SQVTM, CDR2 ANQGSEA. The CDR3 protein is CSVPAGTTTYNEQFF. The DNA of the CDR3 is TGCAGCGTTCCTGCCGGGACTACCACCTACAATGAGCAGTTCTTC.

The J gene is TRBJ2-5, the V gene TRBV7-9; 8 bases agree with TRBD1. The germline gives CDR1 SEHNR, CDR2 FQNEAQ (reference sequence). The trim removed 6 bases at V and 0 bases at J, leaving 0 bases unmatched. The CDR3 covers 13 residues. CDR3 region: CASRDRDQETQYF. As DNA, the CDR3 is TGTGCCAGCAGGGACAGGGACCAAGAGACCCAGTACTTC.

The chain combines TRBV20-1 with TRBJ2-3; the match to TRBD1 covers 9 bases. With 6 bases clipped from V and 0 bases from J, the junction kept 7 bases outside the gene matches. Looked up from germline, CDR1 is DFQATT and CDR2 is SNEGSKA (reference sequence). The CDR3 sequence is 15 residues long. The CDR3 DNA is TGCAGTGCCGCCGGGACAGGGACGAGCACAGATACGCAGTATTTT. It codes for CSAAGTGTSTDTQYF.

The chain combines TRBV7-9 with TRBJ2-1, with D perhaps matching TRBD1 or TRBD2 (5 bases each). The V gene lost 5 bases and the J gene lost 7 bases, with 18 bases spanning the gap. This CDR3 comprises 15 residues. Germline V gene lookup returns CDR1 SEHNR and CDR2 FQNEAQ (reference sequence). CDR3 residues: CASSRSVGRRNEQFF. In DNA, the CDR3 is TGTGCCAGCAGCAGATCGGTGGGACGGAGAAATGAGCAGTTCTTC.

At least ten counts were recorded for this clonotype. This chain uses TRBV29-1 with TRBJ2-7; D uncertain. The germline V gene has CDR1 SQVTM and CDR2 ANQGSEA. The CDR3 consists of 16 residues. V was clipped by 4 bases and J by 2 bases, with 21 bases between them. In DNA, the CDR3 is TGCAGCGTTGCGGGCGTCCCCAGGACCCACGCCTACGAGCAGTACTTC. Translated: CSVAGVPRTHAYEQYF.

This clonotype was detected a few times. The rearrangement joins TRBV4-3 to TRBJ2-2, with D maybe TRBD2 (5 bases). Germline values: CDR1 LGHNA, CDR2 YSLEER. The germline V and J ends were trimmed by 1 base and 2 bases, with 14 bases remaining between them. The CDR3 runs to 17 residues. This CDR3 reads CASSQAAAAANTGELFF. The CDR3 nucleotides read TGCGCCAGCAGCCAAGCGGCAGCGGCTGCTAACACCGGGGAGCTGTTTTTT.

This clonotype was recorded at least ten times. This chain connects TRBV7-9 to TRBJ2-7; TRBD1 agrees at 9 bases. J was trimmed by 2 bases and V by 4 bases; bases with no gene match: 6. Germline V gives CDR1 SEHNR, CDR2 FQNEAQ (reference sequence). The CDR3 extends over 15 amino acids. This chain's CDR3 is CASSSSDRGTYEQYF. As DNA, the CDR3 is TGTGCCAGCAGCTCGAGCGACAGGGGGACCTACGAGCAGTACTTC.

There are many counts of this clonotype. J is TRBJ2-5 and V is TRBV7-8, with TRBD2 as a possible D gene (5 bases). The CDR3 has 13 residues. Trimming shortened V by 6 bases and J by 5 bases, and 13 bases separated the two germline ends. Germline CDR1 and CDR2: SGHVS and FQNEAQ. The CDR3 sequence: CASRGSSGETQYF. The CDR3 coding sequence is TGTGCCAGCAGAGGGAGTAGTGGGGAGACCCAGTACTTC.

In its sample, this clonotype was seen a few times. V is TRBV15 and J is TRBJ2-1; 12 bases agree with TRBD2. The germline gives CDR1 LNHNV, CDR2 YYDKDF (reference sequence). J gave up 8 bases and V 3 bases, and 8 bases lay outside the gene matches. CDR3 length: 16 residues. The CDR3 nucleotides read TGTGCCACCAGCAGCCGAACTAGCGGGAGGAGGGATGAGCAGTTCTTC. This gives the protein CATSSRTSGRRDEQFF.

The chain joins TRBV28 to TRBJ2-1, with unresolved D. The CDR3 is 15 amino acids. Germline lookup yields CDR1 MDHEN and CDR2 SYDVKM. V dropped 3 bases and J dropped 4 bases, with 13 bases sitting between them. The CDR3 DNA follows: TGTGCCAGCAGTTTCGATCGTCAGAATTACAATGAGCAGTTCTTC. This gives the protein CASSFDRQNYNEQFF.

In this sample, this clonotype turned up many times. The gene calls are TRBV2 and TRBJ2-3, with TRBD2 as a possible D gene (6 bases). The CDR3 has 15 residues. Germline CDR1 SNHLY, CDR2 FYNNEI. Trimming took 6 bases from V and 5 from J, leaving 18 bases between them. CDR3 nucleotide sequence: TGTGCCAGCAGCTCCGGGACCACCGGGGGAGATACGCAGTATTTT. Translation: CASSSGTTGGDTQYF.

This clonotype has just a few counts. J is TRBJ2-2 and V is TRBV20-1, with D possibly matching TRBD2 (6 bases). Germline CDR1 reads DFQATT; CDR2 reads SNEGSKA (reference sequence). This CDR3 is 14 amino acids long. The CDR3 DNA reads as TGCAGCATCCCCGTGGGAGGGAACACCGGGGAGCTGTTTTTT. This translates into CSIPVGGNTGELFF.

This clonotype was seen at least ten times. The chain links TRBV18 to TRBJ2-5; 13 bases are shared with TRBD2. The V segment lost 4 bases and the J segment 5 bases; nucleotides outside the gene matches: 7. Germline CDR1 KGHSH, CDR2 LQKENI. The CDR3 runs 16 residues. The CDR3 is CASSLRLAGGGETQYF. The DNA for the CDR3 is TGTGCCAGCTCACTGCGACTAGCGGGAGGAGGGGAGACCCAGTACTTC.

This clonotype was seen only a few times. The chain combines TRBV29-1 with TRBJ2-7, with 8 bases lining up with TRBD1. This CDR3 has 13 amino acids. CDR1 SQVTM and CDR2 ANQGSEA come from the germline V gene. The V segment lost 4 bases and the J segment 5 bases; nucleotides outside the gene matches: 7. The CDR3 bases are TGCAGCGTTGGGGGCAGGGGGCTCGACGAGCAGTACTTC. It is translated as CSVGGRGLDEQYF.

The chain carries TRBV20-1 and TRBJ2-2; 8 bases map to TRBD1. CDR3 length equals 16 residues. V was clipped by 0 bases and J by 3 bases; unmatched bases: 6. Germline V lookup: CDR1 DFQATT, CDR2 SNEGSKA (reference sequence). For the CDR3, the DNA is TGCAGTGCTAGAGATAACAGGGGGGTATACACCGGGGAGCTGTTTTTT. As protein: CSARDNRGVYTGELFF.

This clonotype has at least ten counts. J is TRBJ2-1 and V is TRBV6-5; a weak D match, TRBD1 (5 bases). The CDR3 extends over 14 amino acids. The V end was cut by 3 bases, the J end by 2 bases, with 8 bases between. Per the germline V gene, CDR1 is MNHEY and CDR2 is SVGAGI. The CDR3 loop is CASSYLTAYNEQFF. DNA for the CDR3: TGTGCCAGCAGTTATTTGACAGCCTACAATGAGCAGTTCTTC.